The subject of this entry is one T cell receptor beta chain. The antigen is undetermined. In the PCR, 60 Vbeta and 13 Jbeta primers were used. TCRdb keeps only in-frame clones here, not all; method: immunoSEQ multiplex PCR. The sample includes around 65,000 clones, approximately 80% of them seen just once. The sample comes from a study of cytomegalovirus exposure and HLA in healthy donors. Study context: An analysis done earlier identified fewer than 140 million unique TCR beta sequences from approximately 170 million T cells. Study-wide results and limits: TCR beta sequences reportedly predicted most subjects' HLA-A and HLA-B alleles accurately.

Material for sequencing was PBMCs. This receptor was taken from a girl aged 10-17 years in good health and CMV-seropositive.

CDR3 bases: TGTGCCTGCGGGCAGGGGCCGCGTGGAGAGACCCAGTACTTC. Translation: CACGQGPRGETQYF. This chain uses TRBV6-1 with TRBJ2-5; perhaps TRBD1 as D (6 bases). The CDR3 has 14 amino acids. V lost 11 bases and J lost 4, with 20 bases in between. Germline V gives CDR1 MNHNS, CDR2 SASEGT.